The rows below give T cell receptor beta chains drawn from one sample of a study of cytomegalovirus exposure and HLA in healthy donors. Method: immunoSEQ multiplex PCR; TCRdb's copy keeps in-frame clones and lacks some. Among around 130,000 clones listed, roughly 80% were seen once. The sample consisted of PBMCs. The receptors come from a woman between 35 and 50 years old in good health and CMV-seropositive. Each CDR3 is given with its conserved first and last residue. The order of the fields is D gene, J gene, clone size, CDR3 length, V gene, CDR3 protein, CDR3 DNA. A D gene is named only where the DNA matches it firmly. Rows give clone size only sometimes, using once, few, many, or a class for an expanded clone.

d_gene: -
j_gene: TRBJ2-6
abundance: -
len: 15
v_gene: TRBV11-3
CDR3aa: CASSPTGLGANVLTF
CDR3nt: TGTGCCAGCAGCCCTACAGGGCTAGGGGCCAACGTCCTGACTTTC

d_gene: -
j_gene: TRBJ1-6
abundance: few
len: 14
v_gene: TRBV1
CDR3aa: CTSSRAGFGSPLHF
CDR3nt: TGCACCAGCAGCCGTGCAGGGTTCGGTTCACCCCTCCACTTT

d_gene: TRBD1
j_gene: TRBJ1-1
abundance: -
len: 12
v_gene: TRBV7-2
CDR3aa: CASSLAQGGAFF
CDR3nt: TGTGCCAGCAGCTTAGCGCAGGGGGGTGCTTTCTTT

d_gene: TRBD1
j_gene: TRBJ1-1
abundance: -
len: 15
v_gene: TRBV5-1
CDR3aa: CASSNRTGTNTEAFF
CDR3nt: TGCGCCAGCAGCAACCGGACAGGAACGAACACTGAAGCTTTCTTT

d_gene: TRBD1
j_gene: TRBJ1-1
abundance: -
len: 15
v_gene: TRBV30
CDR3aa: CAWSITGTVPTEAFF
CDR3nt: TGTGCCTGGAGTATCACCGGGACAGTTCCCACTGAAGCTTTCTTT

d_gene: -
j_gene: TRBJ1-4
abundance: few
len: 15
v_gene: TRBV7-2
CDR3aa: CASSPAGLVGEKLFF
CDR3nt: TGTGCCAGCAGCCCGGCGGGGCTGGTCGGTGAAAAACTGTTTTTT

d_gene: TRBD1
j_gene: TRBJ2-1
abundance: -
len: 15
v_gene: TRBV4-1
CDR3aa: CASSHPGQTYNEQFF
CDR3nt: TGCGCCAGCAGCCACCCGGGACAGACCTACAATGAGCAGTTCTTC

d_gene: TRBD2
j_gene: TRBJ2-5
abundance: -
len: 15
v_gene: TRBV5-1
CDR3aa: CASSPRTRSGETQYF
CDR3nt: TGCGCCAGCAGCCCGAGGACTAGATCGGGAGAGACCCAGTACTTC

d_gene: TRBD1
j_gene: TRBJ1-2
abundance: -
len: 13
v_gene: TRBV19
CDR3aa: CASSQGQGYGYTF
CDR3nt: TGTGCCAGTAGCCAGGGACAGGGCTATGGCTACACCTTC

d_gene: TRBD2
j_gene: TRBJ2-7
abundance: -
len: 15
v_gene: TRBV9
CDR3aa: CASSVSSGSAYEQYF
CDR3nt: TGTGCCAGCAGCGTATCCAGCGGGAGTGCCTACGAGCAGTACTTC

d_gene: -
j_gene: TRBJ1-1
abundance: many
len: 13
v_gene: TRBV4-3
CDR3aa: CASSQDTGTEAFF
CDR3nt: TGCGCCAGCAGCCAAGATACGGGCACTGAAGCTTTCTTT

d_gene: -
j_gene: TRBJ2-2
abundance: -
len: 16
v_gene: TRBV7-3
CDR3aa: CASSFNTQGITGELFF
CDR3nt: TGTGCCAGCAGCTTTAACACTCAGGGGATCACCGGGGAGCTGTTTTTT

d_gene: TRBD2
j_gene: TRBJ2-5
abundance: -
len: 15
v_gene: TRBV4-1
CDR3aa: CASSLEGLAGETQYF
CDR3nt: TGCGCCAGCAGCTTAGAAGGACTAGCAGGGGAGACCCAGTACTTC

d_gene: -
j_gene: TRBJ2-1
abundance: -
len: 14
v_gene: TRBV7-2
CDR3aa: CASSFQVENNEQFF
CDR3nt: TGTGCCAGCAGTTTCCAGGTAGAGAACAATGAGCAGTTCTTC

d_gene: -
j_gene: TRBJ1-1
abundance: -
len: 14
v_gene: TRBV18
CDR3aa: CASSPNRQNTEAFF
CDR3nt: TGTGCCAGCTCACCGAACAGGCAGAACACTGAAGCTTTCTTT

d_gene: -
j_gene: TRBJ2-1
abundance: -
len: 15
v_gene: TRBV5-1
CDR3aa: CASSLGGIPYNEQFF
CDR3nt: TGCGCCAGCAGCTTGGGAGGAATCCCCTACAATGAGCAGTTCTTC

d_gene: TRBD1
j_gene: TRBJ1-5
abundance: -
len: 18
v_gene: TRBV15
CDR3aa: CATGTGGPITHSNQPQHF
CDR3nt: TGTGCCACCGGGACAGGGGGCCCTATTACCCATAGCAATCAGCCCCAGCATTTT

d_gene: TRBD1
j_gene: TRBJ1-4
abundance: -
len: 14
v_gene: TRBV30
CDR3aa: CAWKQTGGNEKLFF
CDR3nt: TGTGCCTGGAAGCAGACAGGGGGGAATGAAAAACTGTTTTTT

d_gene: -
j_gene: TRBJ1-4
abundance: -
len: 15
v_gene: TRBV19
CDR3aa: CASSIAPGPNEKLFF
CDR3nt: TGTGCCAGTAGTATAGCCCCAGGGCCTAATGAAAAACTGTTTTTT

d_gene: TRBD1
j_gene: TRBJ2-7
abundance: -
len: 17
v_gene: TRBV5-5
CDR3aa: CASSLVGVAGGNYEQYF
CDR3nt: TGTGCCAGCAGCTTGGTAGGTGTGGCAGGGGGCAACTACGAGCAGTACTTC

d_gene: -
j_gene: TRBJ2-7
abundance: few
len: 12
v_gene: TRBV2
CDR3aa: CASLSPVYEQYF
CDR3nt: TGTGCCAGCCTCTCTCCGGTCTACGAGCAGTACTTC

d_gene: -
j_gene: TRBJ1-4
abundance: once
len: 14
v_gene: TRBV5-6
CDR3aa: CASSRTGLRGKLFF
CDR3nt: TGTGCCAGCAGTCGGACGGGCCTCCGGGGAAAACTGTTTTTT

d_gene: -
j_gene: TRBJ2-1
abundance: -
len: 11
v_gene: TRBV29-1
CDR3aa: CSVRNTNEQFF
CDR3nt: TGCAGCGTTCGAAACACGAATGAGCAGTTCTTC

d_gene: TRBD2
j_gene: TRBJ2-1
abundance: few
len: 16
v_gene: TRBV7-2
CDR3aa: CASSPSTSGGYNEQFF
CDR3nt: TGTGCCAGCAGCCCTTCGACTAGCGGGGGTTACAATGAGCAGTTCTTC

d_gene: TRBD1
j_gene: TRBJ1-2
abundance: few
len: 13
v_gene: TRBV9
CDR3aa: CASSQGTDYGYTF
CDR3nt: TGTGCCAGCAGCCAGGGGACAGACTATGGCTACACCTTC

d_gene: -
j_gene: TRBJ1-1
abundance: -
len: 18
v_gene: TRBV14
CDR3aa: CASSPLQRWWGERAEAFF
CDR3nt: TGTGCCAGCAGCCCTCTCCAGAGGTGGTGGGGTGAGAGGGCTGAAGCTTTCTTT

d_gene: TRBD2
j_gene: TRBJ2-7
abundance: -
len: 14
v_gene: TRBV28
CDR3aa: CASSRTSGRVEQYF
CDR3nt: TGTGCCAGCAGCCGGACTAGCGGGAGGGTCGAGCAGTACTTC

d_gene: -
j_gene: TRBJ1-1
abundance: -
len: 15
v_gene: TRBV2
CDR3aa: CASSAEAGMNTEAFF
CDR3nt: TGTGCCAGCAGTGCCGAAGCGGGGATGAACACTGAAGCTTTCTTT

d_gene: -
j_gene: TRBJ1-2
abundance: -
len: 11
v_gene: TRBV28
CDR3aa: CASRGFYGYTF
CDR3nt: TGTGCCAGCAGGGGCTTTTATGGCTACACCTTC

d_gene: -
j_gene: TRBJ1-1
abundance: -
len: 14
v_gene: TRBV6-5
CDR3aa: CASSYSRENTEAFF
CDR3nt: TGTGCCAGCAGTTACTCCAGGGAGAACACTGAAGCTTTCTTT

d_gene: -
j_gene: TRBJ1-5
abundance: once
len: 14
v_gene: TRBV6-1
CDR3aa: CASSLSRGDQPQHF
CDR3nt: TGTGCCAGCAGTCTCAGCAGGGGCGATCAGCCCCAGCATTTT

d_gene: TRBD2
j_gene: TRBJ2-3
abundance: few
len: 17
v_gene: TRBV9
CDR3aa: CASSVGFQREGWDTQYF
CDR3nt: TGTGCCAGCAGCGTAGGGTTCCAGCGGGAGGGCTGGGATACGCAGTATTTT

d_gene: -
j_gene: TRBJ2-3
abundance: -
len: 15
v_gene: TRBV4-3
CDR3aa: CASSQEGGAADTQYF
CDR3nt: TGCGCCAGCAGCCAAGAGGGGGGAGCTGCAGATACGCAGTATTTT

d_gene: -
j_gene: TRBJ1-2
abundance: -
len: 14
v_gene: TRBV6-6
CDR3aa: CASSQGTTNYGYTF
CDR3nt: TGTGCCAGCAGTCAGGGGACAACAAACTATGGCTACACCTTC

d_gene: TRBD1
j_gene: TRBJ2-2
abundance: -
len: 16
v_gene: TRBV11-3
CDR3aa: CASSLGRQGGTGELFF
CDR3nt: TGTGCCAGCAGCTTAGGAAGACAGGGGGGGACCGGGGAGCTGTTTTTT

d_gene: -
j_gene: TRBJ2-5
abundance: -
len: 15
v_gene: TRBV11-2
CDR3aa: CASSFSNGGLETQYF
CDR3nt: TGTGCCAGCAGCTTCTCGAATGGGGGCCTCGAGACCCAGTACTTC

d_gene: TRBD1
j_gene: TRBJ1-4
abundance: -
len: 17
v_gene: TRBV18
CDR3aa: CASSPRGTGATNEKLFF
CDR3nt: TGTGCCAGCTCCCCCAGAGGGACAGGCGCAACTAATGAAAAACTGTTTTTT